This TCR beta chain emerged from a study of cytomegalovirus exposure and HLA in healthy donors listed by TCRdb under 2017. About the study as a whole: According to a later analysis, one platform produced both the roughly 130 validation repertoires and the 720 or so repertoires of the first cohort. To predict cytomegalovirus infection status, the study brought together high-throughput TCR immunosequencing, statistical association of individual TCRs with disease status, and machine learning. The study was designed to test whether signatures of past pathogen exposure could be identified by cataloging public T cell receptors. Along with the approximately 600-subject first cohort, a separate validation cohort of around 120 different subjects was used. Overall study results and their limits: While some public TCRs were present in many individuals, most TCR sequences turned up only very rarely across donors. All 130 or so repertoires were used to score co-occurrence in the validation cohort in a later analysis, because that analysis had no HLA typing for the cohort. In both the original and validation cohorts, the classifier was reported to diagnose cytomegalovirus status with high specificity and sensitivity. The authors suggested that the approach could potentially be extended to other disease states and immunological phenotypes. In a later analysis, TCRs clustered in the first cohort were found to also tend to co-occur in the roughly 130 validation repertoires, with roughly 93% of cluster scores above 0. A total of fewer than 200 TCR beta chains were listed by the study as associated with cytomegalovirus. A few of the identified cytomegalovirus-associated TCR beta chains were confirmed in vitro to be specific for cytomegalovirus antigens.

The donors belonged to the validation cohort of approximately 130 subjects, which was separate from the approximately 680-subject first cohort. Compared with germline, V lacks 4 bases and J lacks 3 bases; bases without a gene match: 7. The germline V gene specifies SGDLS as CDR1 and YYNGEE as CDR2. Including the terminal cysteine and phenylalanine, the CDR3 comprises 15 residues. The read is trimmed to its CDR3 DNA, 45 bases read in frame from base 1. Details on this clone: The antigen it binds to is not known. Per-nucleotide qualities are absent, and no much larger clonotype sits a single base away.

The library was built by means of the immunoSEQ multiplex PCR assay. On the authors' methods: To diagnose cytomegalovirus status from the catalog of TCR beta chain sequences, a statistical classification framework was built. TCRdb limited this immuneACCESS table to in-frame rearrangements with V and J called. A share of clones is missing; checked studies link under half to unresolved V genes, and the rest is unexplained. V, J and clone size are taken as reported in that table, and D and trimming were inferred from the DNA itself. The sample includes hundreds of thousands of clones, with approximately 80% observed a single time. More than 13% of the sample comes from the top ten.

This clonotype originated in a woman aged 25 to 39 in good health and CMV-seropositive. This sequence uses TRBV9 and TRBJ1-3; TRBD1 agrees with 7 junctional bases. The material sequenced was PBMCs. The DNA reads TGTGCCAGCAGCACATCCGGGACAGATGGAAACACCATATATTTT. Translated, it gives CASSTSGTDGNTIYF.